This T cell receptor (beta chain) was recovered during a study of T-cell memory formation after mild COVID-19. One entry per CDR3 protein results from TCRdb running MiXCR on the 5' RACE reads. Counted here are about 620,000 distinct CDR3 sequences, roughly 18% occurring once; the ten biggest clones make up 12%. In its sample, this clonotype was seen a few times. J gave up 5 bases and V 5 bases, and 7 bases lay outside the gene matches. This CDR3 region has 15 residues. In germline, CDR1 is LGHDT, CDR2 YNNKEL (reference sequence). This TCR was sampled from an adult woman who had mild COVID-19 (a few samples of this study predate the infection). Cell type and time point are not known. The chain joins TRBV3-1 to TRBJ2-1; 9 bases fit TRBD1. The sample was PBMCs or a T cell subset sorted from them (not recorded which). The CDR3 reads CASSSYRGPNNEQFF. The CDR3 nucleotides are TGTGCCAGCAGCTCCTACAGGGGGCCCAACAATGAGCAGTTCTTC.